Listed here are 28 T cell receptor beta chains from one sample, sequenced in a study of T-cell memory formation after mild COVID-19. TCRdb fed the 5' RACE reads into MiXCR, producing one record per CDR3 protein. The sample includes about 82,000 distinct CDR3 sequences, around 13% of them seen just once. The sequencing sample was made of PBMCs or a T cell subset sorted from them (not recorded which). These receptors were obtained from a man between 18 and 29 years old who had mild COVID-19 (a few samples of this study predate the infection). Cell type and time point are not known.

This clonotype was detected ten times or more. The chain is built from TRBV5-1 and TRBJ2-3; D unresolved. Germline V CDR1 and CDR2: SGHRS, YFSETQ. This CDR3 is 14 amino acids long. V was pared by 4 bases and J by 2 bases, with 11 bases between. This CDR3 is CASSPGRPTDTQYF. CDR3 in DNA: TGCGCCAGCAGCCCGGGCCGTCCCACAGATACGCAGTATTTT.

Only a few counts were recorded for this clonotype. The V and J genes are TRBV7-9 and TRBJ1-4, with D perhaps matching TRBD1 (6 bases). Germline V CDR1 and CDR2: SEHNR, FQNEAQ (reference sequence). CDR3 size: 16 residues. The germline V and J ends were trimmed by 5 bases and 4 bases, with 17 bases remaining between them. As DNA, the CDR3 is TGTGCCAGCAGCCCCGCCGTAACAGGGCTTAATGAAAAACTGTTTTTT. Its translation is CASSPAVTGLNEKLFF. Using reference TRBV7-9 and TRBJ1-4 for the parts outside the CDR3, the full variable domain is DTGVSQNPRHKITKRGQNVTFRCDPISEHNRLYWYRQTLGQGPEFLTYFQNEAQLEKSRLLSDRFSAERPKGSFSTLEIQRTEQGDSAMYLCASSPAVTGLNEKLFFGSGTQLSVL.

This clonotype has only one observation. The J gene is TRBJ2-5, the V gene TRBV5-1; 9 bases are shared with TRBD1. The junction had 5 bases not matched to a gene; V was cut back by 0 bases and J by 5 bases. CDR1 and CDR2 from the germline V gene are SGHRS and YFSETQ. CDR3 length: 15 amino acids. CDR3 nucleotides: TGCGCCAGCAGCTTGGTTACAGGGGGCCAGGAGACCCAGTACTTC. It is translated as CASSLVTGGQETQYF.

The rearrangement joins TRBV27 to TRBJ2-7; D call uncertain. Trimming removed 2 bases from V and 5 bases from J, with 10 bases in between. The CDR3 consists of 13 residues. Germline V CDR1 and CDR2: MNHEY, SMNVEV (reference sequence). CDR3 sequence reads: CASSLILADEQYF. For the CDR3, the DNA is TGTGCCAGCAGTTTAATTTTGGCGGACGAGCAGTACTTC.

The V gene is TRBV29-1, the J gene TRBJ2-7, with D perhaps TRBD1 (6 bases). The CDR3 runs 13 residues. CDR1 SQVTM and CDR2 ANQGSEA come from the germline V gene. Written as DNA, the CDR3 is TGCAGGCAGCCGGGACACGGGACCTACGAGCAGTACGTC. Translated: CRQPGHGTYEQYV.

J is TRBJ2-1 and V is TRBV4-1; D might be TRBD1 (6 bases). The CDR3 sequence is 15 residues long. The germline CDR1 and CDR2 sequences are MGHRA and YSYEKL. Trimming shortened V by 1 base and J by 5 bases, and 12 bases separated the two germline ends. CDR3 coding DNA: TGCGCCAGCAGCCAAGGCTGGGGGCGGGACAATGAGCAGTTCTTC. Translated: CASSQGWGRDNEQFF.

The gene calls are TRBV4-3 and TRBJ2-2; tentative D call: TRBD1 (5 bases). The germline V gene has CDR1 LGHNA and CDR2 YSLEER. The V end was cut by 4 bases, the J end by 7 bases, with 19 bases between. The CDR3 consists of 16 residues. CDR3 nucleotides: TGCGCCAGCAGCCCCTTTGTCAGGGATTCTGGCGGGGAGCTGTTTTTT. The encoded protein is CASSPFVRDSGGELFF.

The sample holds a few counts of this clonotype. V and J are TRBV6-5 and TRBJ1-2, with a tentative D call TRBD1 (6 bases). Germline V gene sequence: CDR1 MNHEY, CDR2 SVGAGI. The V and J ends lost 8 bases and 6 bases respectively, with 10 bases between them. The CDR3 is 11 amino acids. The CDR3 reads CASWGRNGYTF. In DNA form, the CDR3 reads TGTGCCAGCTGGGGGCGGAATGGCTACACCTTC.

This clonotype came up a few times. The V and J genes are TRBV29-1 and TRBJ1-1; the D gene is possibly TRBD1 (5 bases). Trimming took 8 bases from V and 4 from J, leaving 17 bases between them. This CDR3 has 13 amino acids. Germline lookup yields CDR1 SQVTM and CDR2 ANQGSEA. The CDR3 coding sequence is TGCAGCCCAACCGCAGGGATAGGCACTGAAGCTTTCTTT. Translation: CSPTAGIGTEAFF.

The CDR3 here is CASSPTSGGSYEQYF. As DNA, the CDR3 is TGTGCCAGCAGCCCGACTAGCGGGGGATCCTACGAGCAGTACTTC. The J gene is TRBJ2-7, the V gene TRBV3-1; the match to TRBD2 covers 12 bases. This CDR3 region has 15 residues. The germline V gene has CDR1 LGHDT and CDR2 YNNKEL (reference sequence). J lost 1 base, V lost 4 bases, and 2 bases had no gene match.

This clonotype was detected only a few times. J is TRBJ2-7 and V is TRBV6-1; the match to TRBD1 covers 8 bases. Germline CDR1 and CDR2: MNHNS and SASEGT. Losses at the gene ends were 6 bases for V and 5 bases for J; bases not matched to a gene: 21. This CDR3 comprises 18 residues. In nucleotides, the CDR3 is TGTGCCAGCAGCCCCTTACCGCGGGGAGGCAGGGGGCTACACGAGCAGTACTTC. This sequence encodes CASSPLPRGGRGLHEQYF.

This chain uses TRBV7-2 with TRBJ2-7; 7 bases align to TRBD1. The length of the CDR3 is 14 residues. V lost 0 bases, J lost 5 bases, and 4 bases stayed unmatched. The germline gives CDR1 SGHTA, CDR2 FQGNSA. The CDR3 region is CASSLASGGNEQYF. CDR3 nucleotide sequence: TGTGCCAGCAGCTTAGCGTCAGGGGGAAACGAGCAGTACTTC.

V gene TRBV9 combines with J gene TRBJ1-5, with TRBD1 as a possible D gene (5 bases). CDR3 length: 15 residues. Trimming took off 3 bases at V and 0 bases at J, with 10 bases between the two ends. CDR1 SGDLS and CDR2 YYNGEE come from the germline V gene. This chain's CDR3 is CASSEGQISNQPQHF. The CDR3 nucleotides read TGTGCCAGCAGCGAGGGGCAGATTAGCAATCAGCCCCAGCATTTT.

The V gene is TRBV6-5, the J gene TRBJ2-5, with 8 positions matching TRBD2. Germline CDR1 and CDR2: MNHEY and SVGAGI. V trimming: 0 bases; J trimming: 5 bases; junction bases outside the gene matches: 5. The CDR3 totals 15 residues. The chain's CDR3 is CASSYSRSGGETQYF. DNA for the CDR3: TGTGCCAGCAGTTACTCGAGAAGCGGGGGTGAGACCCAGTACTTC.

This sequence joins TRBV12-3 or TRBV12-4 and TRBJ2-7; D gene ambiguous. Trimming shortened V by 6 bases and J by 6 bases, and 9 bases separated the two germline ends. The CDR3 extends over 11 amino acids. CDR3 sequence (DNA): TGTGCCAGCAGCTGGGGTGGCGAGCAGTACTTC. Translated: CASSWGGEQYF.

The V and J genes are TRBV7-9 and TRBJ2-5; D unclear. The CDR3 covers 15 residues. Trimming took 3 bases from V and 5 from J, leaving 16 bases between them. From germline, CDR1 is SEHNR and CDR2 FQNEAQ (reference sequence). The CDR3 reads CASSLVHQFQETQYF. The CDR3 nucleotides are TGTGCCAGCAGCTTGGTGCATCAGTTTCAGGAGACCCAGTACTTC.

This chain links TRBV7-9 with TRBJ2-3; D is undetermined. Germline CDR1 SEHNR, CDR2 FQNEAQ (reference sequence). The ends were cut back, 3 bases at V and 4 bases at J, with 11 bases in the middle. The length of the CDR3 is 14 residues. In nucleotides, the CDR3 is TGTGCCAGCAGCTTGGGTAGTTTGGCAGATACGCAGTATTTT. This codes for CASSLGSLADTQYF. The whole variable domain, remainder taken from reference TRBV7-9 and TRBJ2-3, is DTGVSQNPRHKITKRGQNVTFRCDPISEHNRLYWYRQTLGQGPEFLTYFQNEAQLEKSRLLSDRFSAERPKGSFSTLEIQRTEQGDSAMYLCASSLGSLADTQYFGPGTRLTVL.

J is TRBJ1-2 and V is TRBV30; 7 bases fit TRBD1. Trimming took 0 bases from V and 2 from J; bases not matched to a gene: 3. The length of the CDR3 is 14 residues. Germline V gene data show CDR1 as GTSNPN and CDR2 as SVGIG (reference sequence). CDR3 sequence (DNA): TGTGCCTGGAGTGTACGGGACAGCAACTATGGCTACACCTTC. Its protein product is CAWSVRDSNYGYTF.

V gene TRBV7-6 combines with J gene TRBJ2-6; 7 bases match TRBD1. The CDR3 extends over 15 amino acids. Trimming took 3 bases from V and 7 from J; bases not matched to a gene: 6. CDR1 and CDR2 from the germline V gene are SGHVS and FNYEAQ. This CDR3 reads CASSFGTVTANVLTF. Here the CDR3 DNA reads TGTGCCAGCAGCTTTGGGACAGTGACTGCCAACGTCCTGACTTTC.

J is TRBJ2-5 and V is TRBV28, with TRBD2 matching 14 bases. J gave up 4 bases and V 5 bases, and 3 bases lay outside the gene matches. This CDR3 region has 15 residues. Looked up from germline, CDR1 is MDHEN and CDR2 is SYDVKM. The CDR3 nucleotides are TGTGCCAGCAGTCTGGGACTAGCGGGGGCAGAGACCCAGTACTTC. Protein sequence: CASSLGLAGAETQYF.

This clonotype was seen more than once but under ten times. The rearrangement uses TRBV4-3 and TRBJ2-5; a weak D match, TRBD2 (6 bases). Germline CDR1 is LGHNA and CDR2 is YSLEER. Deletions cut 4 bases from V and 3 bases from J, with 9 bases between. This CDR3 is 13 amino acids long. The CDR3 coding sequence is TGCGCCAGCAGCCCCCCGGGGGAAGAGACCCAGTACTTC. This translates into CASSPPGEETQYF.

This clonotype has more than one count but fewer than ten. The V call is TRBV27, the J call TRBJ2-4, with a weak D call TRBD1 (7 bases). Germline V CDR1 and CDR2: MNHEY, SMNVEV (reference sequence). V lost 4 bases and J lost 8, with 18 bases in between. This CDR3 contains 15 residues. CDR3 amino acids: CASSWVQGGGDIQYF. The CDR3 DNA is TGTGCCAGCAGTTGGGTTCAGGGGGGTGGGGACATTCAGTACTTC.

This chain connects TRBV11-2 to TRBJ2-5; 10 nucleotides match TRBD2. CDR1 and CDR2 from the germline V gene are SGHAT and FQNNGV. The CDR3 extends over 15 amino acids. Trimming at V came to 3 bases and at J to 2 bases, leaving 3 bases not matched to a gene. This CDR3 is CASSLSGGVQETQYF. The CDR3 DNA sequence: TGTGCCAGCAGCTTGAGCGGGGGGGTTCAAGAGACCCAGTACTTC.

In its sample, this clonotype was seen many times. DNA for the CDR3: TGTGCCAGCAGACAGGGGGCCGACACTGAAGCTTTCTTT. Its translation is CASRQGADTEAFF. The chain recombines TRBV7-9 with TRBJ1-1, with 9 bases matching TRBD1. In germline, CDR1 is SEHNR, CDR2 FQNEAQ (reference sequence). V lost 6 bases, J lost 3 bases, and 2 bases stayed unmatched. The CDR3 spans 13 residues. Looking up the rest from reference TRBV7-9 and TRBJ1-1 gives the full variable domain: DTGVSQNPRHKITKRGQNVTFRCDPISEHNRLYWYRQTLGQGPEFLTYFQNEAQLEKSRLLSDRFSAERPKGSFSTLEIQRTEQGDSAMYLCASRQGADTEAFFGQGTRLTVV.

This clonotype was seen repeatedly, ten times or more. The CDR3 DNA sequence: TGTGCCAGCAGCCTAGTTCGTGCCGCGTGGAGGAACGGCGCCTACGAGCAGTACGTC. Amino acids: CASSLVRAAWRNGAYEQYV. The chain links TRBV6-5 to TRBJ2-7, with D tentatively TRBD2 (5 bases). The CDR3 consists of 19 residues. The V end was cut by 6 bases, the J end by 2 bases, with 29 bases between. Germline lookup yields CDR1 MNHEY and CDR2 SVGAGI.

Only a few counts were recorded for this clonotype. The chain combines TRBV28 with TRBJ2-7, with TRBD1 identical over 7 bases. V lost 6 bases and J lost 4; bases outside the gene matches: 0. The CDR3 totals 11 residues. CDR1 is MDHEN, CDR2 SYDVKM, per germline. CDR3 region: CASRQGYEQYV. CDR3 nucleotide sequence: TGTGCCAGCAGACAGGGGTACGAGCAGTACGTC.

In its sample, this clonotype was seen a few times. V and J are TRBV12-3 or TRBV12-4 and TRBJ1-5; 9 nucleotides line up with TRBD1. This CDR3 has 15 residues. V trimming: 8 bases; J trimming: 6 bases; junction bases outside the gene matches: 11. CDR3 residues: CASPRDRENFQPQHF. As DNA, the CDR3 is TGTGCCAGCCCCCGGGACAGGGAAAATTTTCAGCCCCAGCATTTT.

V and J are TRBV4-3 and TRBJ2-2, with TRBD1 matching over 8 bases. The CDR3 contains 14 residues. The germline CDR1 and CDR2 sequences are LGHNA and YSLEER. The J segment lost 6 bases and the V segment lost 4 bases, leaving 4 bases of the junction unmatched. The CDR3 coding sequence is TGCGCCAGCAGCCCAGACAGGGGTTCCGGGGAGCTGTTTTTT. It encodes CASSPDRGSGELFF.